What follows describes a single T cell receptor (beta chain). Seattle's cohort entered during active infection and was followed longitudinally. This record comes from a study of blood T cell repertoires in COVID-19. About the research overall: From the United States, Italy and Spain came samples of acute and convalescent COVID-19. PBMCs, B-cell-depleted T cells, or T cells provided the cDNA or gDNA that made up the material.

Original handling: Using reference gene primer amplification, nucleated cell counts were estimated. Assay: immunoSEQ multiplex PCR; the TCRdb copy retains only in-frame clones and omits some. V and J calls plus clone size are reproduced from that table; the DNA served to infer D and trimming. The data show some 250,000 clones, about nine tenths seen once. The CDR3 consists of 13 residues. The junction had 5 bases not matched to a gene; V was cut back by 5 bases and J by 4 bases. CDR1 MGHRA and CDR2 YSYEKL come from the germline V gene. The sequencing input was peripheral blood. The source of this sequence is a young woman with COVID-19, enrolled during active disease. The chain joins TRBV4-1 to TRBJ2-7, with 7 bases matching TRBD1. CDR3: CASSWDSLYEQYF. CDR3 nucleotide sequence: TGCGCCAGCAGCTGGGACAGTTTGTACGAGCAGTACTTC.